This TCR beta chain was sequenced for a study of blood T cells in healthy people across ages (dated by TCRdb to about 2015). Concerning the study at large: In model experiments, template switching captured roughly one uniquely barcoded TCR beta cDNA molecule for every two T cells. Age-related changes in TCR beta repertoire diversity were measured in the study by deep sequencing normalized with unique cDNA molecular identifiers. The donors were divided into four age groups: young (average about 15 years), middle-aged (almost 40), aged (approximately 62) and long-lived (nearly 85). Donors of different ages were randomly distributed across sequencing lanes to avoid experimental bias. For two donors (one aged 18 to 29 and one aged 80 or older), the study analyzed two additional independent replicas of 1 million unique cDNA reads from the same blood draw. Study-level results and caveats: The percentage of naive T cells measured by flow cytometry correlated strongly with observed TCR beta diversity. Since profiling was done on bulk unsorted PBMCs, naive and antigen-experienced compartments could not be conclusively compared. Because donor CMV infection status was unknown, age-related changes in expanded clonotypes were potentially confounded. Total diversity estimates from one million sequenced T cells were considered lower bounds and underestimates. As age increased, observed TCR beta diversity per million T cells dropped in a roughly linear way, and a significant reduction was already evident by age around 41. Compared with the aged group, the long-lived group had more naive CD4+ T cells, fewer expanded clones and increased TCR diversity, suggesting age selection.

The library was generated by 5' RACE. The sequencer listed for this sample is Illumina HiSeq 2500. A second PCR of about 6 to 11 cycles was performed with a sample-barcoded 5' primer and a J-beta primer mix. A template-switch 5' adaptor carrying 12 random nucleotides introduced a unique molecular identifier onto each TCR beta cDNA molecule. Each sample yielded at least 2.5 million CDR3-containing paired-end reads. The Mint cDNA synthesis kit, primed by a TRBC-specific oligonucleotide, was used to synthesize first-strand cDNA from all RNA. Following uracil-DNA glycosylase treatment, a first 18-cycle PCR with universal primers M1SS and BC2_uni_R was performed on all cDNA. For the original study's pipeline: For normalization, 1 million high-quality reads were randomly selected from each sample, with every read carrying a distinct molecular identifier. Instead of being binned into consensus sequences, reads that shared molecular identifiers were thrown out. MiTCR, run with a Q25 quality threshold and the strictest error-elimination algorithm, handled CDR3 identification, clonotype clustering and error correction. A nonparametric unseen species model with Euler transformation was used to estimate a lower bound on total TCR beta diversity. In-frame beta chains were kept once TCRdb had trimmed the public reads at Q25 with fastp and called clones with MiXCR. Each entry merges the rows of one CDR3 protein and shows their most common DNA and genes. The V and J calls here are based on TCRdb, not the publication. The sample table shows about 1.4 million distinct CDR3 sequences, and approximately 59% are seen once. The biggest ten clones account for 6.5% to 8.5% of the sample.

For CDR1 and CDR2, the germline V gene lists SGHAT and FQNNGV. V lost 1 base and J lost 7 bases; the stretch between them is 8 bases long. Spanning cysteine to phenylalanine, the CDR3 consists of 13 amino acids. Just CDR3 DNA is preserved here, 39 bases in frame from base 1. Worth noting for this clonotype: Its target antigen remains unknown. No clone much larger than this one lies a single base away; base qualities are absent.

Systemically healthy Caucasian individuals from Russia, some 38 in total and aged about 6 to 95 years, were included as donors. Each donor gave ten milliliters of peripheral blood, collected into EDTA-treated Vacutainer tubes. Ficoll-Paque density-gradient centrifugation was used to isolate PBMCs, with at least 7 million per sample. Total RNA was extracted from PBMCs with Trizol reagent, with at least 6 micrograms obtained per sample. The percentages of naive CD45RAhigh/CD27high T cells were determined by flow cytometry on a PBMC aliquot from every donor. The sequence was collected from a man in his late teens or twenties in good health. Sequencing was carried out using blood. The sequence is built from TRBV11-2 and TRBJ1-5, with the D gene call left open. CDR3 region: CASSLGIGQPQHF. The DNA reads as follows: TGTGCCAGCAGCTTAGGCATTGGGCAGCCCCAGCATTTT.